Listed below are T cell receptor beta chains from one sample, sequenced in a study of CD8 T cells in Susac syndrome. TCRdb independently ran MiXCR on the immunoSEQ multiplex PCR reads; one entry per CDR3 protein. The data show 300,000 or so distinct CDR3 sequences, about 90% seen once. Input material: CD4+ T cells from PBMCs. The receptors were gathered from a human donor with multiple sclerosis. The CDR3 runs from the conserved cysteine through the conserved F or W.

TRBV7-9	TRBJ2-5	CASSLRGGYGETQYF
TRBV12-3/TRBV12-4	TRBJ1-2	CASSPTGGDGYTF
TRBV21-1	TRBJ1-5	CASSTTGKPDNQPQHF
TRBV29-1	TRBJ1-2	CSGGGDGFYGYTF
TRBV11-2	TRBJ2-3	CASSLTGSWGDDPQYF
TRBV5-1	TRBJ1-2	CASSFNRDVYGYTF
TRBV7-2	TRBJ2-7	CASSLGLPMGYEQYF
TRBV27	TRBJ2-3	CASSSGRNTDTQYF
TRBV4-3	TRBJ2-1	CASSQDGRLNEQFF
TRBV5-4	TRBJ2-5	CASRPGLARQETQYF
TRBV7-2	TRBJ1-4	CASSGQRGEKLFF
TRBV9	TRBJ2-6	CASSASTGSGANVLTF
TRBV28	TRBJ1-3	CASSGGNRQGGFGNTIYF
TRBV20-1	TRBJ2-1	CSAEYPGQGNEQFF
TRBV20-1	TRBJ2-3	CSANRGEASTDTQYF
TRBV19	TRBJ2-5	CASSIIGQGAETQYF
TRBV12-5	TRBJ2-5	CASGSPIGGRTQETQYF
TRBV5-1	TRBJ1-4	CASSLPQLGEKLFF
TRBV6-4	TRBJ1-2	CASSTVGYSNYGYTF
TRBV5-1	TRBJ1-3	CASSLFSTGGTGNTIYF
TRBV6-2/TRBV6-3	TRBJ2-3	CASSPTSGRTDTQYF
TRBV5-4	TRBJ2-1	CASSNVGRRGNEQFF
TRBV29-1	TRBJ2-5	CSVEGTGGETQYF